These 8 T cell receptor beta chains share one sample of origin, sequenced in a study of cytomegalovirus exposure and HLA in healthy donors. A multiplex PCR was run with 60 Vbeta primers and 13 Jbeta primers. The repertoire was sequenced with immunoSEQ multiplex PCR; TCRdb's copy has only in-frame clones and lacks some. This specimen shows 140,000 to 150,000 clones; the ten leading clones hold 0.75% to 1%. Source material: PBMCs. The receptor source for this set is a male donor in good health and CMV-seronegative.

The rearrangement joins TRBV6-6 to TRBJ2-7, with 12 positions matching TRBD2. In germline, CDR1 is MNHNY, CDR2 SVGAGI (reference sequence). CDR3 size: 16 residues. The J segment lost 5 bases and the V segment lost 5 bases, leaving 10 bases of the junction unmatched. The CDR3 loop reads CASSIMTSGSKHEQYF. CDR3 DNA: TGTGCCAGCAGTATCATGACTAGCGGGAGTAAACACGAGCAGTACTTC.

The genes are TRBV30 and TRBJ1-2; possibly TRBD1 for D (5 bases). The V end lost 1 base, the J end lost 2 bases, and 8 bases lay between the germline ends. This CDR3 spans 13 amino acids. Germline V lookup: CDR1 GTSNPN, CDR2 SVGIG (reference sequence). The CDR3 region has the DNA TGTGCCTGGAGTGAGGGGCACAACTATGGCTACACCTTC. Translating gives CAWSEGHNYGYTF.

The chain carries TRBV9 and TRBJ2-5; 9 bases line up with TRBD1. Trimming at V came to 3 bases and at J to 5 bases, leaving 8 bases not matched to a gene. The CDR3 consists of 15 residues. The germline V gene has CDR1 SGDLS and CDR2 YYNGEE. The CDR3 DNA reads as TGTGCCAGCAGCGGACAGGGGGGTGCGTTGGAGACCCAGTACTTC. Its translation is CASSGQGGALETQYF.

The V gene is TRBV9, the J gene TRBJ2-2; the match to TRBD2 covers 14 bases. From germline, CDR1 is SGDLS and CDR2 YYNGEE. V shed 1 base, J shed 2 bases, and the junction held 4 bases outside the gene matches. The CDR3 totals 18 residues. CDR3 sequence reads: CASSVTGLAGVNTGELFF. The CDR3 DNA reads as TGTGCCAGCAGCGTAACGGGACTAGCGGGAGTAAACACCGGGGAGCTGTTTTTT.

The J gene is TRBJ2-7, the V gene TRBV6-5; a possible D gene is TRBD2 (6 bases). The CDR3 totals 12 residues. V was cut by 7 bases and J by 5 bases, with 12 bases left in between. Germline V gene lookup returns CDR1 MNHEY and CDR2 SVGAGI. The CDR3 nucleotides read TGTGCCAGCAAGGGAGGCGACCACGAGCAGTACTTC. Translation: CASKGGDHEQYF.

V usage is TRBV30 and J usage is TRBJ1-2, with a possible D match to TRBD1 (5 bases). The germline CDR1 and CDR2 sequences are GTSNPN and SVGIG (reference sequence). Trimming removed 5 bases at V and 8 bases at J, with 15 bases between. The CDR3 extends over 12 amino acids. The DNA of the CDR3 is TGTGCCTGGGACAGCCTCTGGACCGGCTACACCTTC. As protein: CAWDSLWTGYTF.

The V and J genes are TRBV4-2 and TRBJ1-2; 7 bases agree with TRBD1. The junction had 17 bases not matched to a gene; V was cut back by 0 bases and J by 4 bases. Germline V gives CDR1 LGHNA, CDR2 YNFKEQ. The CDR3 is 19 amino acids. The CDR3 DNA reads TGTGCCAGCAGCCAAGAGACAGGGTTCCGAGGAGCGCGGGTCTATGGCTACACCTTC. Its protein is CASSQETGFRGARVYGYTF.

The chain has TRBV19 and TRBJ2-5; TRBD2 aligns across 12 bases. The V gene's germline CDR1 is LNHDA and CDR2 SQIVND (reference sequence). The CDR3 has 13 amino acids. J gave up 5 bases and V 9 bases, and 4 bases lay outside the gene matches. This CDR3 is CASRTSGVETQYF. CDR3 nucleotides: TGTGCCAGCCGGACTAGCGGGGTGGAGACCCAGTACTTC.